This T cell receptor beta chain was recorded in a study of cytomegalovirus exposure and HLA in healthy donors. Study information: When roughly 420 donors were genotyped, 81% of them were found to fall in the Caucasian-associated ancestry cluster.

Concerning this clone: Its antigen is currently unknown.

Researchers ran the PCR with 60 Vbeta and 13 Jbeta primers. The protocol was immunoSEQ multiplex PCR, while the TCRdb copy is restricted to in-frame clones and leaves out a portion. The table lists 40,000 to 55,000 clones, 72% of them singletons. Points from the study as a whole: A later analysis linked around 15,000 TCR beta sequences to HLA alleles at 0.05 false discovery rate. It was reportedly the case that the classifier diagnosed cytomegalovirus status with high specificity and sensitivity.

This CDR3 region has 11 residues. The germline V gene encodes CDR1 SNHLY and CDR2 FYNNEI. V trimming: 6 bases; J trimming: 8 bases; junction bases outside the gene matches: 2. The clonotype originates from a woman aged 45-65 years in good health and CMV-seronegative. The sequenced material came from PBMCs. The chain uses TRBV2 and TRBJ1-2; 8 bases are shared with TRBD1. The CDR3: CASRQGVGYTF. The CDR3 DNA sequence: TGTGCCAGCAGACAGGGGGTGGGCTACACCTTC.